This TCR beta chain emerged from a study of regulatory T cells in long-lasting Graves disease. General observations from the study: The study found persistent patients shared more public clonotypes (roughly 2,500) than new patients (just over 950). Newly diagnosed patients had higher TCR diversity than persistent Graves' patients did.

This clonotype has a handful of counts. Its target is unknown. Time point denoted: newly diagnosed GD, antithyroid drugs for less than 3 months. Construction of the TCR library relied on RNA isolated from PBMCs. Building of the TCR beta libraries involved iRepertoire HTBI primers and Arm-PCR of CDR3 regions. TCRdb reanalysed the multiplex PCR reads using MiXCR and keeps one entry per CDR3 protein. The sample has hundreds of thousands of distinct CDR3 sequences, 15% seen once. V was clipped by 4 bases and J by 7 bases; unmatched bases: 10. The CDR3 is made up of 16 amino acids. The germline gives CDR1 SGHRS, CDR2 YFSETQ. These same data were also listed under a study on T cells in Graves' hyperthyroidism and ophthalmopathy. As that study records: The hyperthyroidism was newly diagnosed and had lasted under 2 months; the patients were aged 18 to 65.

The origin of this receptor is a woman in her forties with Graves disease. This chain joins TRBV5-1 and TRBJ2-1; 11 bases align to TRBD2. The sequencing used peripheral blood mononuclear cells (PBMCs), collected at new diagnosis, from a patient treated with antithyroid drugs. The CDR3: CASSPEPSGRTNEQFF. In DNA form, the CDR3 reads TGCGCCAGCAGCCCTGAACCTAGCGGGAGGACGAATGAGCAGTTCTTC. The full variable domain, in which reference TRBV5-1 and TRBJ2-1 provide the parts outside the CDR3, is KAGVTQTPRYLIKTRGQQVTLSCSPISGHRSVSWYQQTPGQGLQFLFEYFSETQRNKGNFPGRFSGRQFSNSRSEMNVSTLELGDSALYLCASSPEPSGRTNEQFFGPGTRLTVL.